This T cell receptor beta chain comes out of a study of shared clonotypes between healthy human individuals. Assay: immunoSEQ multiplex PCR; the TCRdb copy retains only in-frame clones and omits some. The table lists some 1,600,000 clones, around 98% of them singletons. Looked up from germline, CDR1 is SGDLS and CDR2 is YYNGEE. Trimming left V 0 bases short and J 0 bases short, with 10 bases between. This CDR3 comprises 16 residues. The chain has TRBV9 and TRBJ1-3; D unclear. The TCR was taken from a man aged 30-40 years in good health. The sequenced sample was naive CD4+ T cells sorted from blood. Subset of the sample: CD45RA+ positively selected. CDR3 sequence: CASSVEAVSSGNTIYF. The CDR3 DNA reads TGTGCCAGCAGCGTAGAGGCAGTCTCCTCTGGAAACACCATATATTTT.